This note documents a single T cell receptor (beta chain) sequence. The target antigen is unknown. Assay: immunoSEQ multiplex PCR; the TCRdb copy retains only in-frame clones and omits some. This table has approximately 150,000 clones, approximately 91% appearing once. This specimen comes from a study of T cell responses to AZD1222 COVID-19 vaccine. Study-wide findings and caveats: Repertoire sampling occurred only after the peak T cell response. Donors skewed white British and female; clonal diversity was possibly underestimated. Nearly half of spike-specific TCRs reportedly go after variant regions that carry no mutations.

The source material was peripheral blood, sampled 28 days after the second dose of the MenACWY control vaccine. This receptor was obtained from an adult who received the MenACWY meningococcal vaccine as a control.

CDR3 loop: CSASQAWEGEAFF. The CDR3 DNA follows: TGCAGTGCTAGTCAGGCGTGGGAGGGTGAAGCTTTCTTT. The chain is built from TRBV20-1 and TRBJ1-1; D is unresolved. The CDR3 loop spans 13 amino acids. Germline CDR1 reads DFQATT; CDR2 reads SNEGSKA (reference sequence). The V gene lost 3 bases and the J gene lost 7 bases, with 15 bases spanning the gap.